A single T cell receptor (beta chain) is shown here with its context. V gave up 0 bases and J gave up 7 bases; unmatched junction bases: 2. CDR1 and CDR2 from the germline V gene are SEHNR and FQNEAQ (reference sequence). This CDR3 has 14 amino acids. The sample originates from a study of blood T cell repertoires in COVID-19. TCRdb's table, derived via immunoSEQ multiplex PCR, lists solely in-frame clones and lacks some. The table lists fewer than 400,000 clones, about 92% of them singletons. The source is a woman younger than 45 who had recovered from COVID-19. The V and J genes are TRBV7-9 and TRBJ1-2, with TRBD1 matching over 10 bases. Input material: PBMCs or T cells enriched from blood (not recorded which). The CDR3 DNA is TGTGCCAGCAGCTTAGCGGGACAGGGGTTTGGCTACACCTTC. It yields the protein CASSLAGQGFGYTF.